Given below is one T cell receptor (beta chain) in context. This entry comes from a study of cytomegalovirus exposure and HLA in healthy donors. Study-wide context: An earlier analysis identified under 130 million unique TCR beta sequences in 170 million or so T cells.

Looked up from germline, CDR1 is SGHRS and CDR2 is YFSETQ. The CDR3 extends over 16 amino acids. Germline trimming cut 2 bases from V and 2 bases from J; bases unmatched to any gene: 7. PCR primers comprised 60 Vbeta and 13 Jbeta primers. TCRdb keeps only in-frame clones here, not all; method: immunoSEQ multiplex PCR. Of about 200,000 clones listed, approximately 87% are singletons. This TCR came from a man under 40 in good health and CMV-seronegative. The sample was PBMCs. V usage is TRBV5-1 and J usage is TRBJ2-7, with 10 bases matching TRBD1. CDR3 residues: CASSFIPGTGAYEQYF. CDR3 DNA sequence: TGCGCCAGCAGCTTCATCCCCGGGACAGGGGCCTACGAGCAGTACTTC.